One and the same sample provided the 8 T cell receptor beta chains below, sequenced in a study of blood T cell repertoires in COVID-19. The repertoire was sequenced with immunoSEQ multiplex PCR; TCRdb's copy has only in-frame clones and lacks some. The data show roughly 150,000 clones, 65% to 80% seen once. The specimen was PBMCs or T cells enriched from blood (not recorded which). The source is a woman between 65 and 79 years old in a cohort exposed to, infected with or recovered from COVID-19 (not recorded which).

This chain uses TRBV18 with TRBJ2-1, with 11 positions matching TRBD2. The CDR3 is 17 amino acids. V trimming: 2 bases; J trimming: 2 bases; junction bases outside the gene matches: 5. Germline CDR1 is KGHSH and CDR2 is LQKENI. The CDR3 here is CASSPSGTSGAYNEQFF. In DNA form, the CDR3 reads TGTGCCAGCTCACCATCCGGGACTAGCGGAGCCTACAATGAGCAGTTCTTC. The full variable domain, completed using reference TRBV18 and TRBJ2-1, is NAGVMQNPRHLVRRRGQEARLRCSPMKGHSHVYWYRQLPEEGLKFMVYLQKENIIDESGMPKERFSAEFPKEGPSILRIQQVVRGDSAAYFCASSPSGTSGAYNEQFFGPGTRLTVL.

The rearrangement links TRBV7-9 to TRBJ2-2; D not resolved. This CDR3 has 12 residues. V was clipped by 5 bases and J by 3 bases, with 4 bases between them. Germline CDR1 reads SEHNR; CDR2 reads FQNEAQ (reference sequence). CDR3 in DNA: TGTGCCAGCAGCCGGGACACCGGGGAGCTGTTTTTT. It codes for CASSRDTGELFF. Variable domain in full (rest from reference TRBV7-9 and TRBJ2-2): DTGVSQNPRHKITKRGQNVTFRCDPISEHNRLYWYRQTLGQGPEFLTYFQNEAQLEKSRLLSDRFSAERPKGSFSTLEIQRTEQGDSAMYLCASSRDTGELFFGEGSRLTVL.

This chain connects TRBV6-5 to TRBJ2-1, with 14 bases identical to TRBD2. Trimming at V came to 1 base and at J to 5 bases, leaving 1 base not matched to a gene. Germline assignment: CDR1 MNHEY and CDR2 SVGAGI. The CDR3 sequence is 16 residues long. The CDR3 region is CASSYWGLAGDNEQFF. CDR3 sequence (DNA): TGTGCCAGCAGTTACTGGGGACTAGCGGGAGACAATGAGCAGTTCTTC.

The sample holds a few counts of this clone. The CDR3 protein is CASSFARAGDEQFF. In nucleotides, the CDR3 is TGTGCCAGCAGCTTTGCGAGGGCTGGCGATGAGCAGTTCTTC. The chain has TRBV5-5 and TRBJ2-1, with D perhaps matching TRBD2 (5 bases). Trimming took 2 bases from V and 8 from J, leaving 14 bases between them. CDR1 and CDR2 from the germline V gene are SGHKS and YYEKEE (reference sequence). CDR3 size: 14 residues.

The chain combines TRBV9 with TRBJ1-1; the match to TRBD1 covers 9 bases. This CDR3 has 14 amino acids. V gave up 0 bases and J gave up 5 bases; unmatched junction bases: 2. Germline CDR1 reads SGDLS; CDR2 reads YYNGEE. The CDR3 DNA is TGTGCCAGCAGCGTAGTGACAGGGGGGACTGAAGCTTTCTTT. Its translation is CASSVVTGGTEAFF.

V gene TRBV28 combines with J gene TRBJ1-5, with TRBD1 identical over 7 bases. CDR3 length: 16 residues. The V and J ends lost 3 bases and 3 bases, in that order; junction bases with no gene match: 8. Germline values: CDR1 MDHEN, CDR2 SYDVKM. CDR3 bases: TGTGCCAGCAGTTTTCTACAGGGGACGAACAATCAGCCCCAGCATTTT. Encoded protein: CASSFLQGTNNQPQHF.

This clone has a single count. The chain joins TRBV5-1 to TRBJ2-5, with 7 nucleotides matching TRBD1. Per germline, CDR1 SGHRS and CDR2 YFSETQ. The CDR3 length is 15 residues. V trimming: 4 bases; J trimming: 3 bases; junction bases outside the gene matches: 9. The CDR3 sequence: CASSQNPGQKETQYF. The CDR3 DNA reads TGCGCCAGCAGCCAAAACCCGGGACAGAAAGAGACCCAGTACTTC.

This chain uses TRBV18 with TRBJ1-2, with 7 bases fitting TRBD1. With 5 bases clipped from V and 6 bases from J, the junction kept 15 bases outside the gene matches. This CDR3 spans 16 amino acids. Germline V gives CDR1 KGHSH, CDR2 LQKENI. For the CDR3, the DNA is TGTGCCAGCTCATCGAACAGGGGCGGGATGACGAATGGCTACACCTTC. Translation gives CASSSNRGGMTNGYTF.